Presented here are 3 T cell receptor beta chains from one specimen sequenced in a study of OX40 agonist ivuxolimab in advanced cancers. The table came from immunoSEQ multiplex PCR; TCRdb's copy has only in-frame clones and leaves some out. The repertoire holds about 77,000 clones, with roughly 84% as singletons. The sequencing used CD4+ or CD8+ T cells sorted from blood, collected in a trial of the OX40 agonist ivuxolimab. The receptors shown here come from an adult with an advanced solid tumor such as melanoma, head and neck, liver or kidney cancer.

The rearrangement links TRBV9 to TRBJ1-6; TRBD1 matches at 7 bases. This CDR3 spans 14 amino acids. From germline, CDR1 is SGDLS and CDR2 YYNGEE. The V and J ends lost 2 bases and 10 bases, in that order; junction bases with no gene match: 6. For the CDR3, the DNA is TGTGCCAGCAGCGTGGGGACAGTAGGGTCACCCCTCCACTTT. Its translation is CASSVGTVGSPLHF.

This sequence joins TRBV19 and TRBJ2-6; 8 bases align to TRBD1. Trimming took 6 bases from V and 0 from J; bases not matched to a gene: 10. This CDR3 contains 18 residues. Germline-derived CDR1 and CDR2 are LNHDA and SQIVND (reference sequence). The DNA for the CDR3 is TGTGCCAGTAGGCCCAGGGGGCAGAGGACCTCTGGGGCCAACGTCCTGACTTTC. This encodes CASRPRGQRTSGANVLTF.

J is TRBJ1-4 and V is TRBV5-1, with TRBD1 as a possible D gene (5 bases). V lost 4 bases and J 3 bases, leaving 13 bases between the germline ends. The germline V gene has CDR1 SGHRS and CDR2 YFSETQ. The CDR3 covers 15 residues. CDR3 in amino acids: CASSVAGDSNEKLFF. CDR3 DNA: TGCGCCAGCAGCGTAGCGGGGGACTCTAATGAAAAACTGTTTTTT.